This T cell receptor (beta chain) stems from a study of T cell responses to AZD1222 COVID-19 vaccine. Study findings and constraints: White British people made up most donors, females outnumbered males, and clonal diversity was possibly underestimated.

As regards this clone: The antigen is unknown.

Germline CDR1 MDHEN, CDR2 SYDVKM. This CDR3 is 15 amino acids long. The ends lost 5 bases at V and 4 bases at J; junction bases unmatched: 7. The assay was immunoSEQ multiplex PCR, and TCRdb's table has in-frame clones only and misses some. The sample contains about 130,000 clones, 84% of which appear only once. This TCR was recovered from an adult in good health. Sequences were derived from peripheral blood, sampled on day 0 of AZD1222 vaccination. The genes are TRBV28 and TRBJ2-3, with 9 bases fitting TRBD1. The chain's CDR3 is CASSLTGTGSDTQYF. For the CDR3, the DNA is TGTGCCAGCAGTCTTACCGGGACAGGGTCAGATACGCAGTATTTT.